One sample yielded the 19 T cell receptor beta chains listed below, sequenced in a study of neurological immune-mediated disorders. Stated time point: longitudinal time-point 3. A single record per CDR3 protein comes from TCRdb applying MiXCR to the 5' RACE reads. The data hold 85,000 to 110,000 distinct CDR3 sequences, with 10% to 14% observed a single time. Sequencing input: PBMCs. The receptor source for this set is a female donor with HTLV-1-associated myelopathy (HAM/TSP).

This clonotype was detected a few times. The rearrangement joins TRBV9 to TRBJ2-3; 11 bases map to TRBD2. This CDR3 region has 18 residues. Trimming removed 0 bases from V and 0 bases from J; junction bases left unmatched: 6. Germline V gene lookup returns CDR1 SGDLS and CDR2 YYNGEE. In DNA form, the CDR3 reads TGTGCCAGCAGCGTAGTTAGCGGGGGGGACCGAAGCACAGATACGCAGTATTTT. Amino acid sequence: CASSVVSGGDRSTDTQYF.

The table lists this clonotype with many counts. The chain combines TRBV20-1 with TRBJ2-1; 8 bases match TRBD2. The CDR3 is made up of 13 amino acids. Trimming took 2 bases from V and 13 from J; bases not matched to a gene: 10. The germline V gene has CDR1 DFQATT and CDR2 SNEGSKA (reference sequence). CDR3 sequence: CSARWSGGPGQFF. The CDR3 DNA follows: TGCAGTGCTAGATGGTCGGGGGGGCCGGGACAGTTCTTC.

This clonotype came up many times. The chain links TRBV12-3 or TRBV12-4 to TRBJ1-5; D not certain. V was cut by 3 bases and J by 6 bases, with 6 bases left in between. This CDR3 region has 12 residues. The CDR3 here is CASSFWSQPQHF. CDR3 bases: TGTGCCAGCAGTTTCTGGAGTCAGCCCCAGCATTTT.

This clonotype was seen repeatedly, ten times or more. The rearrangement links TRBV20-1 to TRBJ2-1; TRBD2 aligns across 14 bases. The CDR3 has 15 amino acids. Germline CDR1 is DFQATT and CDR2 is SNEGSKA (reference sequence). Losses at the gene ends were 6 bases for V and 7 bases for J; bases not matched to a gene: 8. The CDR3: CSAQSGTSGGNEQFF. CDR3 in DNA: TGCAGTGCCCAGAGCGGGACTAGCGGGGGAAATGAGCAGTTCTTC.

In nucleotides, the CDR3 is TGTGCCAGCAGCCCGGCAGGGGTCTTGAAGACCCAGTACTTC. Translation: CASSPAGVLKTQYF. This chain connects TRBV11-2 to TRBJ2-5; tentative D call: TRBD1 (6 bases). Germline-derived CDR1 and CDR2 are SGHAT and FQNNGV. There are 14 residues in the CDR3. V lost 5 bases and J 6 bases, leaving 16 bases between the germline ends.

Details on this clonotype: Since a much larger clone is just one base distant, this may be a read error. The chain uses TRBV7-8 and TRBJ2-1; D perhaps matches TRBD2 (6 bases). CDR1 and CDR2 (germline): SGHVS, FQNEAQ. The length of the CDR3 is 14 residues. The CDR3 DNA sequence: TGTGCCAACAGCGTTAGTGGGGGGTACAATGAGCAGTTCTTC. Translated: CANSVSGGYNEQFF.

This sequence joins TRBV20-1 and TRBJ2-3; either TRBD1 or TRBD2 may supply D (7 bases each). Per germline, CDR1 DFQATT and CDR2 SNEGSKA (reference sequence). The CDR3 is 15 residues long. Trimming cost V 1 base and J 5 bases, with 16 bases left between them. The CDR3: CSARGPGGARDTQYF. In nucleotides, the CDR3 is TGCAGTGCTAGAGGTCCAGGGGGGGCCAGAGATACGCAGTATTTT.

This clonotype was recorded at least ten times. J is TRBJ2-1 and V is TRBV5-1; TRBD1 matches 9 bases. The CDR3 spans 14 residues. Trimming took 4 bases from V and 10 from J; bases not matched to a gene: 9. Germline V gene sequence: CDR1 SGHRS, CDR2 YFSETQ. The CDR3 sequence: CASSPGQGGWEQFF. The DNA of the CDR3 is TGCGCCAGCAGCCCGGGACAGGGAGGTTGGGAGCAGTTCTTC.

This clonotype was seen a handful of times. J is TRBJ2-7 and V is TRBV6-6; 13 nucleotides agree with TRBD2. J was trimmed by 0 bases and V by 6 bases; bases with no gene match: 8. The CDR3 spans 17 residues. The V gene's germline CDR1 is MNHNY and CDR2 SVGAGI (reference sequence). The CDR3 loop reads CASRGGLAGANSYEQYF. The CDR3 DNA reads as TGTGCCAGCAGGGGTGGACTAGCGGGGGCTAACTCCTACGAGCAGTACTTC.

The sample holds many counts of this clonotype. The chain links TRBV27 to TRBJ1-4; no firm D call. Trimming removed 8 bases from V and 0 bases from J, with 10 bases in between. The CDR3 totals 14 residues. Germline assignment: CDR1 MNHEY and CDR2 SMNVEV (reference sequence). CDR3 coding DNA: TGTGCCAGCGGCGGTGCGGCAACTAATGAAAAACTGTTTTTT. Its translation is CASGGAATNEKLFF.

Details on this clonotype: One end of the junction is discordant with germline, which a read error may explain. As DNA, the CDR3 is TGTGCCAGAAGCTTCGACAGGGGTTCAGGGGAAAAACTGTTTTTT. Encoded protein: CARSFDRGSGEKLFF. V is TRBV7-9 and J is TRBJ1-4; the match to TRBD1 covers 8 bases. The CDR3 is 15 amino acids. Germline CDR1 SEHNR, CDR2 FQNEAQ (reference sequence).

This clonotype was seen ten or more times. The gene calls are TRBV20-1 and TRBJ2-7, with D possibly being TRBD1 or TRBD2 (7 bases each). V lost 0 bases and J 2 bases, leaving 11 bases between the germline ends. CDR3 size: 14 residues. The germline CDR1 and CDR2 sequences are DFQATT and SNEGSKA (reference sequence). The CDR3, as DNA: TGCAGTGCTAGAGAGGGAGGGACAGCCTACGAGCAGTACTTC. This encodes CSAREGGTAYEQYF.

In its sample, this clonotype was seen many times. This chain's CDR3 is CASSSGGLAEAFF. The CDR3, as DNA: TGCGCCAGCAGCTCTGGGGGCCTAGCTGAAGCTTTCTTT. The chain employs TRBV5-1 and TRBJ1-1; weak D call: TRBD1 (6 bases). The CDR3 has 13 residues. CDR1 and CDR2 (germline): SGHRS, YFSETQ. The V and J ends lost 3 bases and 6 bases respectively, with 12 bases between them.

The sample holds many counts of this clonotype. The rearrangement joins TRBV6-5 to TRBJ2-7; no firm D call. The CDR3 spans 17 residues. Germline V gene lookup returns CDR1 MNHEY and CDR2 SVGAGI. Trimming pared 6 bases from V and 0 bases from J, leaving 21 bases between. The CDR3 here is CASRPTGSTMSSYEQYF. The CDR3 DNA reads as TGTGCCAGCAGACCCACCGGCAGCACCATGAGCTCCTACGAGCAGTACTTC.

This clonotype was recorded at least ten times. The chain couples TRBV7-2 to TRBJ2-1; 8 bases agree with TRBD2. CDR1 and CDR2 from the germline V gene are SGHTA and FQGNSA. The CDR3 is 17 residues long. The junction had 10 bases not matched to a gene; V was cut back by 3 bases and J by 3 bases. The CDR3 DNA is TGTGCCAGCAGCTTTCAATCTAGCGGGTTAAACTACAATGAGCAGTTCTTC. Residues: CASSFQSSGLNYNEQFF.

This clonotype was observed a few times. This chain joins TRBV20-1 and TRBJ2-5, with TRBD1 matching 7 bases. Germline CDR1 is DFQATT and CDR2 is SNEGSKA (reference sequence). Unmatched junction bases numbered 10, after V lost 6 bases and J lost 3 bases. The CDR3 contains 14 residues. The CDR3 region is CSAIFPQGKETQYF. CDR3 DNA: TGCAGTGCGATATTTCCACAGGGGAAAGAGACCCAGTACTTC.

There are many counts of this clonotype. The V call is TRBV7-7, the J call TRBJ2-1; 7 bases are shared with TRBD1. Germline V gene data show CDR1 as SSHAT and CDR2 as FNYEAQ (reference sequence). Trimming took 3 bases from V and 8 from J; bases not matched to a gene: 4. This CDR3 has 13 amino acids. The CDR3, as DNA: TGTGCCAGCAGCTTTAACAGGGGTGATGAGCAGTTCTTC. This sequence encodes CASSFNRGDEQFF.

This clonotype was recorded many times. This sequence joins TRBV20-1 and TRBJ1-5; D possibly corresponds to TRBD1 (5 bases). V was pared by 0 bases and J by 7 bases, with 13 bases between. Germline lookup yields CDR1 DFQATT and CDR2 SNEGSKA (reference sequence). This CDR3 spans 14 amino acids. The DNA of the CDR3 is TGCAGTGCTAGAGATTCAGGGCAGGCGCAGCCCCAGCATTTT. As protein: CSARDSGQAQPQHF.

In this sample, this clonotype turned up many times. The chain uses TRBV10-3 and TRBJ1-5; D is undetermined. Germline assignment: CDR1 ENHRY and CDR2 SYGVKD. Between the trimmed V and J ends, which lost 6 bases and 0 bases, there was a span of 9 bases. CDR3 length: 14 residues. The CDR3 region is CAISGQDSNQPQHF. In DNA form, the CDR3 reads TGTGCCATCAGCGGGCAGGATAGCAATCAGCCCCAGCATTTT.